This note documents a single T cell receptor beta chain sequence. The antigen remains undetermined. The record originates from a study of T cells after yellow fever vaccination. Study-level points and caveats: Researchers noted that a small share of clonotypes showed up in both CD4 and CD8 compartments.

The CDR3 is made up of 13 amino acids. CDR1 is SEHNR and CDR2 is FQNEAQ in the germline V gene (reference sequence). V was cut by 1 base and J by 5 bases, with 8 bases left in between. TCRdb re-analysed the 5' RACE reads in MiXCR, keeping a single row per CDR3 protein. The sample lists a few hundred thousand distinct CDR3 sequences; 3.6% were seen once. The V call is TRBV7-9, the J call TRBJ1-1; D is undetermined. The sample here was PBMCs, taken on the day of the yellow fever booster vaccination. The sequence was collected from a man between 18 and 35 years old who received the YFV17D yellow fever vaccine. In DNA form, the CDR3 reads TGTGCCAGCAGCTTAGAGTTGATAACTGAAGCTTTCTTT. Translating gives CASSLELITEAFF.